The source of this TCR beta chain is a study of blood T cell repertoires in COVID-19. Study in general: From the United States, Italy and Spain came samples of acute and convalescent COVID-19. PBMCs, B-cell-depleted T cells, or T cells were the source of the cDNA or gDNA that made up the material.

This clone occurred once. The CDR3 has 17 amino acids. Germline V gene sequence: CDR1 SGHTA, CDR2 FQGTGA. Germline trimming cut 5 bases from V and 4 bases from J; bases unmatched to any gene: 12. Per the study methods: Amplification of reference gene primers provided the estimated nucleated cell counts. Here immunoSEQ multiplex PCR was the method, and the copy in TCRdb shows in-frame clones only, minus some. Clone size and the V and J calls come from that table; the DNA yielded D and trimming. This table has 200,000 to 250,000 clones, less than 90% appearing once. Sequences were obtained from PBMCs or T cells enriched from blood (not recorded which). The rearrangement uses TRBV7-3 and TRBJ2-3; 10 bases fit TRBD2. The TCR originated in a middle-aged woman who had recovered from COVID-19. Written as DNA, the CDR3 is TGTGCCAGCAGCCCCTACTTTAGCGGGAGGTTGGCAGATACGCAGTATTTT. This translates into CASSPYFSGRLADTQYF.